This T cell receptor beta chain was sequenced in a study of Graves' ophthalmopathy and Graves' hyperthyroidism. For repertoire sequencing, the TCR beta CDR3 regions were amplified from RNA transcripts. HTBI primers served in a first-round RT-PCR, which a second-round multiplex PCR followed. TCRdb reprocessed the multiplex PCR reads via MiXCR and lists one record per CDR3 protein. The sample lists approximately 410,000 distinct CDR3 sequences; 15% were seen once. The CDR3 length is 12 residues. V was shortened by 4 bases and J by 7 bases, with 10 bases between the two germline ends. Germline values: CDR1 SGHAT, CDR2 FQNNGV. Notes on the study in general: Researchers report that a 13-signature model separated ophthalmopathy from stable hyperthyroidism, posting about 88% sensitivity and about 82% specificity.

About this clonotype itself: Its antigen is unknown.

None of the included patients had other autoimmune diseases, uncontrolled infections, pregnancy or lactation, as these led to exclusion. The material sequenced was peripheral blood. The V and J genes are TRBV11-2 and TRBJ1-1; D is uncertain. This sequence originates from a woman younger than 35 with stable Graves' hyperthyroidism. CDR3 DNA sequence: TGTGCCAGCAGCTCACCTGCGAATGAAGCTTTCTTT. Its translation is CASSSPANEAFF.